This T cell receptor beta chain derives from a study of cytomegalovirus exposure and HLA in healthy donors. Per the germline V gene, CDR1 is SGDLS and CDR2 is YYNGEE. The CDR3 consists of 14 residues. The V gene end was trimmed by 2 bases and the J gene end by 1 base; junction bases not matched to a gene: 2. 60 Vbeta and 13 Jbeta primers were used in PCR. The method was immunoSEQ multiplex PCR; TCRdb's version includes in-frame clones alone and lacks a portion of them. The sample consists of 150,000 or so clones, roughly four fifths of them appearing once. The chain uses TRBV9 and TRBJ2-5, with 7 bases matching TRBD2. The TCR comes from a man aged 30 to 45 in good health and CMV-seronegative. Material for sequencing was PBMCs. The chain's CDR3 is CASSVSGAQETQYF. In nucleotides, the CDR3 is TGTGCCAGCAGCGTCAGCGGGGCCCAAGAGACCCAGTACTTC.